The clone carrying this T cell receptor beta chain came up a few times. The antigen remains unidentified. The data belong to a study of T cells in Graves' hyperthyroidism and ophthalmopathy. Whole-study findings and limits: A model using 13 V-J features told ophthalmopathy apart from stable hyperthyroidism.

The definition of stable Graves' hyperthyroidism was no ophthalmopathy progression within 18 months. Each 10 ml fresh peripheral blood draw supplied the PBMCs. Germline V gene sequence: CDR1 SQVTM, CDR2 ANQGSEA. Trimming took 7 bases from V and 4 from J, leaving 14 bases between them. This CDR3 region has 12 residues. It was RNA transcripts that yielded the amplified TCR beta CDR3 regions. HTBI primers drove first-round RT-PCR of the TCR CDR3. MiXCR, run by TCRdb on the multiplex PCR reads, gives a single entry per CDR3 protein. Of under 250,000 distinct CDR3 sequences in the sample, roughly 17% were seen once.

Sequenced: blood. This rearrangement joins TRBV29-1 to TRBJ2-7; the D is unclear. The sequence came from a woman aged 50 to 65 with Graves' hyperthyroidism. DNA for the CDR3: TGCAGCGCAAGCCCCCTCGGGTACGAGCAGTACTTC. Amino acids: CSASPLGYEQYF.